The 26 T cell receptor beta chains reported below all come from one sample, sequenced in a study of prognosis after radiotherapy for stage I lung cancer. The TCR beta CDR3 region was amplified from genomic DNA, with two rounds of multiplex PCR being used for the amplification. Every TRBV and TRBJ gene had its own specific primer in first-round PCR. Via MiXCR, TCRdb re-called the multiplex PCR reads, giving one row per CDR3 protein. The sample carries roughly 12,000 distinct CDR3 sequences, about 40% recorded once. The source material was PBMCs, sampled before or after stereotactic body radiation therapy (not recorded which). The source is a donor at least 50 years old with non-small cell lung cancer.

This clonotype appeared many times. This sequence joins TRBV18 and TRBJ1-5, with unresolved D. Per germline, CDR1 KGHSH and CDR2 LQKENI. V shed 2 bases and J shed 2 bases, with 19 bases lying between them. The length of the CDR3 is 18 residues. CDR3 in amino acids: CASSPINSGGHGNQPQHF. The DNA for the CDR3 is TGTGCCAGCTCACCAATTAACTCCGGAGGCCATGGCAATCAGCCCCAGCATTTT.

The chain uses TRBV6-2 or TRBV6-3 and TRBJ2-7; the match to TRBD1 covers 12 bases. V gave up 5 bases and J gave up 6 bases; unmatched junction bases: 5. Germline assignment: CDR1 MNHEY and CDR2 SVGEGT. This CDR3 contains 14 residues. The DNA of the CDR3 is TGTGCCAGCAGTCCCTGGGACAGGGGGCGCGAGCAGTACTTC. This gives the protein CASSPWDRGREQYF.

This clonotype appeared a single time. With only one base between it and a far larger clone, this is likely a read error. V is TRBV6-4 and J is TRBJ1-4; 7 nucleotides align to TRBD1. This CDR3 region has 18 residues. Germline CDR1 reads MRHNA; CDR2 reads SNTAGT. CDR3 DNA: TGTGCCAGCAGTTACTCGATAGGAGGGGGCGGGCCGGGGGAAAAACTGTTTTTT. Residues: CASSYSIGGGGPGEKLFF.

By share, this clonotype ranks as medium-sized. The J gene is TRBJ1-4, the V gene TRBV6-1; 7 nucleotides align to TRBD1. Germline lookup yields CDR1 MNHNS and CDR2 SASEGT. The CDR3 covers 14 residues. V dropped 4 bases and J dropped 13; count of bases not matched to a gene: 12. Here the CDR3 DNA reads TGTGCCAGCAGTGTTCGACAGGGTAGGATGGGACTGTTTTTT. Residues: CASSVRQGRMGLFF.

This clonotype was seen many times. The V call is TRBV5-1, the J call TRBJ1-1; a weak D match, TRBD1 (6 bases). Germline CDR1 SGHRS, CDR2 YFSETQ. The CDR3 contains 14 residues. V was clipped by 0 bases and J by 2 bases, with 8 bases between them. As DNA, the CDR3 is TGCGCCAGCAGCTTGGGGACAGCTAACACTGAAGCTTTCTTT. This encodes CASSLGTANTEAFF. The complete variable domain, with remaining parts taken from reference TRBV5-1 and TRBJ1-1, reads KAGVTQTPRYLIKTRGQQVTLSCSPISGHRSVSWYQQTPGQGLQFLFEYFSETQRNKGNFPGRFSGRQFSNSRSEMNVSTLELGDSALYLCASSLGTANTEAFFGQGTRLTVV.

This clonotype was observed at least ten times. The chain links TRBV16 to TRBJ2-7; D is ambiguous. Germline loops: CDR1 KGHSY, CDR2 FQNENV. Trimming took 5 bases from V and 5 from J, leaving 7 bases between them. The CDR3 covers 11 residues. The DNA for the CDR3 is TGTGCCAGCAGCTCAGGCAACGAGCAGTACTTC. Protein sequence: CASSSGNEQYF.

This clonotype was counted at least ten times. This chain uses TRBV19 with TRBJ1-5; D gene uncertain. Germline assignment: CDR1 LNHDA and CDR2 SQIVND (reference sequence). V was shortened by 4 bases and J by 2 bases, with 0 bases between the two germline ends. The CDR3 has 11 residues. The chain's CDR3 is CASSSNQPQHF. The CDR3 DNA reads TGTGCCAGTAGTAGCAATCAGCCCCAGCATTTT.

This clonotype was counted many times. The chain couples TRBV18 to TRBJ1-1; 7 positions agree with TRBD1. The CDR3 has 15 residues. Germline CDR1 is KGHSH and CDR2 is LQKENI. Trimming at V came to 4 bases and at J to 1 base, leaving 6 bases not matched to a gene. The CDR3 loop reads CASSLSGQENTEAFF. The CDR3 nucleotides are TGTGCCAGCTCACTCAGTGGACAGGAGAACACTGAAGCTTTCTTT.

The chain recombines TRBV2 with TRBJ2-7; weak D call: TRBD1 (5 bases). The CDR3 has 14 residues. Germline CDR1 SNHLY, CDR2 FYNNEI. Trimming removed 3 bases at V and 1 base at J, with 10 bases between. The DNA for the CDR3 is TGTGCCAGCAGTGATGTACAGGTATCCTACGAGCAGTACTTC. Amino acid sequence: CASSDVQVSYEQYF. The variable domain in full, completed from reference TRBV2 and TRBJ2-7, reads EPEVTQTPSHQVTQMGQEVILRCVPISNHLYFYWYRQILGQKVEFLVSFYNNEISEKSEIFDDQFSVERPDGSNFTLKIRSTKLEDSAMYFCASSDVQVSYEQYFGPGTRLTVT.

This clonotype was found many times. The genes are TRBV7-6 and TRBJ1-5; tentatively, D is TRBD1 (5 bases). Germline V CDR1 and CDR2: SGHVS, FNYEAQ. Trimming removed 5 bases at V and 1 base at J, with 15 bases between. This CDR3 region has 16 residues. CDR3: CASSPVGVGSNQPQHF. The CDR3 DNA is TGTGCCAGCAGCCCAGTGGGGGTGGGGAGCAATCAGCCCCAGCATTTT.

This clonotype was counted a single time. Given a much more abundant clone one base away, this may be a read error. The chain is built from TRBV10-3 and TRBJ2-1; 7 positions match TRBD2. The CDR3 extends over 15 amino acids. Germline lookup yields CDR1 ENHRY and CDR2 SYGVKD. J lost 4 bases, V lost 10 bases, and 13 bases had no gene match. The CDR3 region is CATGTIGGFYNEQFF. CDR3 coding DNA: TGTGCCACTGGGACTATCGGGGGGTTTTACAATGAGCAGTTCTTC.

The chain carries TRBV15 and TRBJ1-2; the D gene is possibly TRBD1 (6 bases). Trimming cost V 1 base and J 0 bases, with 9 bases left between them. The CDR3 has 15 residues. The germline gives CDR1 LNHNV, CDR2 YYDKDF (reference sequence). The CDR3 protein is CATSRGGATNYGYTF. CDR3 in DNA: TGTGCCACCAGCAGAGGGGGGGCCACTAACTATGGCTACACCTTC.

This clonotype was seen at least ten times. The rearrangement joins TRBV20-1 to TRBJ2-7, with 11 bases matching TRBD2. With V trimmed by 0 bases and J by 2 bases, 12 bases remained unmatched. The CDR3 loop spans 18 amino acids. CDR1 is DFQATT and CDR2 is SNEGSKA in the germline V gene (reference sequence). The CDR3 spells CSARDPLAGEYRPYEQYF. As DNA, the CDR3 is TGCAGTGCTAGAGACCCACTAGCGGGAGAGTATCGCCCCTACGAGCAGTACTTC.

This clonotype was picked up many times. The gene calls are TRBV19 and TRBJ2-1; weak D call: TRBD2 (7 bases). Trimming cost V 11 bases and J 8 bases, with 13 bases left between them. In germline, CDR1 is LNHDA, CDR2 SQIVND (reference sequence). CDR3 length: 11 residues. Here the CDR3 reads CALRGGYEQFF. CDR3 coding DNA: TGTGCCCTTAGGGGGGGTTATGAGCAGTTCTTC.

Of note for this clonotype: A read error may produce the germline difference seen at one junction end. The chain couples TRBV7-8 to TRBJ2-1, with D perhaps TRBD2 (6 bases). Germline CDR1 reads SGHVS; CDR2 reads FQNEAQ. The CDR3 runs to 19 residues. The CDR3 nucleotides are TGTGCCAGCAGACAGACGCCTAACTGGCAGGTGGGACTGTACAATGAGCAGTTATTC. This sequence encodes CASRQTPNWQVGLYNEQLF. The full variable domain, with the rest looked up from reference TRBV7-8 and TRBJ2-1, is GAGVSQSPRYKVAKRGQDVALRCDPISGHVSLFWYQQALGQGPEFLTYFQNEAQLDKSGLPSDRFFAERPEGSVSTLKIQRTQQEDSAVYLCASRQTPNWQVGLYNEQLFGPGTRLTVL.

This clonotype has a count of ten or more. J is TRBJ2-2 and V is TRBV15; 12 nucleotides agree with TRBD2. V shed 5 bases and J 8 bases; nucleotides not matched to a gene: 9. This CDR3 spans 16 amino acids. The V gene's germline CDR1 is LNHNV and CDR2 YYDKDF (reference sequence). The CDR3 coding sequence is TGTGCCACCAGCCCTCGACTAGCGGGAGCCACGGGGGAGCTGTTTTTT. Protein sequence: CATSPRLAGATGELFF.

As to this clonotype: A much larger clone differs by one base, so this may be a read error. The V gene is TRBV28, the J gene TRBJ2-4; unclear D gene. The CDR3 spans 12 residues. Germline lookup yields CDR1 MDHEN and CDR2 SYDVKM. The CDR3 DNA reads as TGTGCCAGCAGTTTACGGAAAGACATTAAGTACTTC. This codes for CASSLRKDIKYF.

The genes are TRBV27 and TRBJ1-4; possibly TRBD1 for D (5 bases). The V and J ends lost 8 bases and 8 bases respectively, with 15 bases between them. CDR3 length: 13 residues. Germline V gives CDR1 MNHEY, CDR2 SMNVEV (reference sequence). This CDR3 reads CASVSNGGEKLFF. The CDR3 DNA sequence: TGTGCCAGCGTATCGAACGGGGGGGAAAAACTGTTTTTT. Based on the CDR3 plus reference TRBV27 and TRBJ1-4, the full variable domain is EAQVTQNPRYLITVTGKKLTVTCSQNMNHEYMSWYRQDPGLGLRQIYYSMNVEVTDKGDVPEGYKVSRKEKRNFPLILESPSPNQTSLYFCASVSNGGEKLFFGSGTQLSVL.

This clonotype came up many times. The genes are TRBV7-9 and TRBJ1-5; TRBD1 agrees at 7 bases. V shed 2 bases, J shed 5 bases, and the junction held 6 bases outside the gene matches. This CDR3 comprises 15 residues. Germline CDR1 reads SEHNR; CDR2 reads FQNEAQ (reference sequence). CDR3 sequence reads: CASSLYRGGDQPQHF. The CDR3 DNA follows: TGTGCCAGCAGCTTATACAGGGGTGGAGATCAGCCCCAGCATTTT.

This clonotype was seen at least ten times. As DNA, the CDR3 is TGTGCCAGCAGCGTAGGTGCAGTCCCAACGGAGCAGTACTTC. It specifies CASSVGAVPTEQYF. This rearrangement joins TRBV9 to TRBJ2-7; D is unclear. The CDR3 has 14 amino acids. Germline CDR1 is SGDLS and CDR2 is YYNGEE. V lost 0 bases to trimming and J lost 7 bases, with 14 bases between them.

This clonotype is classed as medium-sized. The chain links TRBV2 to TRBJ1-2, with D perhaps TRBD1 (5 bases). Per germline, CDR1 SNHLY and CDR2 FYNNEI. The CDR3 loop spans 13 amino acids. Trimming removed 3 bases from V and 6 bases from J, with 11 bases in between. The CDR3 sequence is CASSEGTVDGYTF. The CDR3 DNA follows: TGTGCCAGCAGTGAGGGGACTGTCGATGGCTACACCTTC.

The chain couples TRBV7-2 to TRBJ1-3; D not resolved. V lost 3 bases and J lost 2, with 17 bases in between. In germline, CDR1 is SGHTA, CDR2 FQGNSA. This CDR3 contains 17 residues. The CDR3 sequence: CASSFRALPEAGNTIYF. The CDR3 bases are TGTGCCAGCAGCTTCCGGGCACTCCCCGAGGCTGGAAACACCATATATTTT.

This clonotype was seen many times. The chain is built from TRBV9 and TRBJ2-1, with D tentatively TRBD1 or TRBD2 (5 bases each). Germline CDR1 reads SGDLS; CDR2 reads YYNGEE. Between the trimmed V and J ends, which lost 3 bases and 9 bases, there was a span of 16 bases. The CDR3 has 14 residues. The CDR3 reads CASSASGASVEQFF. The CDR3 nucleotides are TGTGCCAGCAGCGCGTCCGGGGCTAGTGTTGAGCAGTTCTTC.

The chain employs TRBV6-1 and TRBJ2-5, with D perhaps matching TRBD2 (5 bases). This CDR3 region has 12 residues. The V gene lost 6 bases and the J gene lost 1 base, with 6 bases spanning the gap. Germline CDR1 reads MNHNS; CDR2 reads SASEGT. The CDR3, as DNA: TGTGCCAGCAGGAGCGGCCAAGAGACCCAGTACTTC. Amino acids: CASRSGQETQYF.

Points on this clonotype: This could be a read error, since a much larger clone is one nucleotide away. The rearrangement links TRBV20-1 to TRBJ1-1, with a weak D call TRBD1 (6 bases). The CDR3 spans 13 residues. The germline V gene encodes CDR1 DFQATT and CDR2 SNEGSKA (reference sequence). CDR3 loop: CSSREDRYTEAFF. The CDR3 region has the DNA TGCAGTTCTAGGGAGGACAGATACACTGAAGCTTTCTTT.

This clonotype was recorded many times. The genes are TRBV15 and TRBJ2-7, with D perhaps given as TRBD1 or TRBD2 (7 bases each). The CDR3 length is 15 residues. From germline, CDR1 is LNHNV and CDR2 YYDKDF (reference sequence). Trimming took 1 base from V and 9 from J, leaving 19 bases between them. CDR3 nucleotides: TGTGCCACCAGCAGAGGGTCTTCAGGGGGGGCAGGGCAGTACTTC. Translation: CATSRGSSGGAGQYF.